The T cell receptor beta chain described here comes from a study of shared clonotypes between healthy human individuals. The V gene lost 0 bases and the J gene lost 2 bases, with 16 bases spanning the gap. CDR1 is LNHNV, CDR2 YYDKDF, per germline (reference sequence). The CDR3 spans 18 residues. Method: immunoSEQ multiplex PCR; TCRdb's copy keeps in-frame clones and lacks some. This table holds about 2.4 million clones, 80% to 95% found once. The genes are TRBV15 and TRBJ2-2; D perhaps matches TRBD2 (5 bases). Sequenced: naive CD4+ T cells from PBMCs. The subset is: CD45RA+ positively selected. The clonotype comes from a man in his late teens or twenties in good health. Some clones in this sample may be carry-over from other donors' samples. CDR3 bases: TGTGCCACCAGCAGAGATAGCGCCGGCCTTCTTAACACCGGGGAGCTGTTTTTT. Translated: CATSRDSAGLLNTGELFF.